Listed below are T cell receptor beta chains from one sample, sequenced in a study of blood T cells in healthy people across ages. Each CDR3 protein gets one entry after TCRdb re-called the 5' RACE reads with MiXCR. The sample lists about 1.6 million distinct CDR3 sequences, roughly 30% occurring once. Material: blood. The receptors were sampled from a woman between 25 and 40 years old in good health. Both conserved end residues are part of each CDR3. Each record gives: CDR3 protein, V gene.

CDR3: CASSLAGATDTQYF
V: TRBV5-1

CDR3: CATSRGREGCEQYF
V: TRBV15

CDR3: CSAGTRANEKLFF
V: TRBV20-1

CDR3: CASSLMGGETYEQYF
V: TRBV2

CDR3: CSARGQAGRPEAFF
V: TRBV20-1

CDR3: CASRLTGELFF
V: TRBV12-3/TRBV12-4

CDR3: CASRSRYNEQFF
V: TRBV6-5

CDR3: CASSFIGTGTDTEAFF
V: TRBV27

CDR3: CASSDHGLQGYGYTF
V: TRBV9

CDR3: CSVSTGVQETQYF
V: TRBV29-1

CDR3: CAISDNTITYGYTF
V: TRBV10-3

CDR3: CASTTGNPYEQYF
V: TRBV28

CDR3: CASSEAPSGAQETQYF
V: TRBV6-1

CDR3: CASRAAEAFF
V: TRBV12-3/TRBV12-4

CDR3: CASSVGDVYQPQHF
V: TRBV9

CDR3: CASSWKGNEQFF
V: TRBV12-3/TRBV12-4

CDR3: CASSPRGVWNTEAFF
V: TRBV2

CDR3: CASSFTLGQPQHF
V: TRBV6-2/TRBV6-3

CDR3: CASSQDPTQGAKLFF
V: TRBV3-1

CDR3: CASTPSQGFSYEQYF
V: TRBV19

CDR3: CSARDSGTKTFYTEAFF
V: TRBV20-1

CDR3: CASSLGTLEETQYF
V: TRBV28

CDR3: CGSSTGALAGPLSSYNEQFF
V: TRBV12-3/TRBV12-4

CDR3: CASSCNGAGETQYF
V: TRBV7-9

CDR3: CSVPGQPLRNTQYF
V: TRBV20-1

CDR3: CASSSQGAKYNEQFF
V: TRBV7-3

CDR3: CSVGRDSRGETQYF
V: TRBV29-1

CDR3: CASSPDSTNEQFF
V: TRBV6-6

CDR3: CATRGSGANVLTF
V: TRBV10-2

CDR3: CASALLGLAAYEQYF
V: TRBV27

CDR3: CSARTPKQGEQYF
V: TRBV20-1

CDR3: CSAMKGFSYEQYF
V: TRBV20-1

CDR3: CSVGGPQGQNIQYF
V: TRBV29-1

CDR3: CASGLGAEGKQYF
V: TRBV9

CDR3: CASSEIRRMTHEQYF
V: TRBV6-1

CDR3: CASSLMDREQPQHF
V: TRBV12-3/TRBV12-4

CDR3: CASSLGGLGEKLFF
V: TRBV12-3/TRBV12-4

CDR3: CATSDALPGQEGDTQYF
V: TRBV24-1

CDR3: CSALAYRGTRGGTEAFF
V: TRBV29-1

CDR3: CASRQGGGAGTDTQYF
V: TRBV12-3/TRBV12-4

CDR3: CASSKEPDRGLIAGFSDYGYTF
V: TRBV21-1

CDR3: CATLDRNTGELFF
V: TRBV10-3

CDR3: CSASEGLSSYNEQFF
V: TRBV20-1

CDR3: CARARDRGHKNIQYF
V: TRBV9

CDR3: CASNLRGGPRGYTF
V: TRBV6-1

CDR3: CASRLGQGSYSEQFF
V: TRBV5-5

CDR3: CVSSLFAQGVDTQYF
V: TRBV27